This T cell receptor beta chain comes out of a study of T cell repertoires in cytomegalovirus infection. Only a few counts were recorded for this clonotype. One entry per CDR3 protein, called by TCRdb with MiXCR from the reads. The sample has about 310,000 distinct CDR3 sequences; under 20% are singletons. V was shortened by 6 bases and J by 1 base, with 21 bases between the two germline ends. Germline V gene lookup returns CDR1 MNHEY and CDR2 SVGAGI. The CDR3 consists of 18 residues. The chain employs TRBV6-5 and TRBJ2-2; D is perhaps TRBD2 (6 bases). The sequence derives from a human donor in good health (CMV status not recorded). Some clones in this sample may be carry-over from other donors' samples. The sample comprised PBMCs. This chain's CDR3 is CASSPRPGLLVNTGELFF. CDR3 nucleotides: TGTGCCAGCAGCCCCCGGCCGGGACTCCTCGTGAACACCGGGGAGCTGTTTTTT.